Listed below are T cell receptor beta chains from one sample, sequenced in a study of blood T cell repertoires in COVID-19. The assay was immunoSEQ multiplex PCR, and TCRdb's table has in-frame clones only and misses some. The top ten hold just under 20% of the sample, which has about 220,000 clones, about 85% seen once. The material sequenced was peripheral blood. All receptors come from a man between 25 and 39 years old with active or convalescent COVID-19. Each CDR3 is given with its conserved first and last residue. D genes are given only for firm matches. Clone size is given for some rows only: seen once, a few or many times, or a class if the clone is expanded.

>-|TRBJ1-1|TRBV5-1|-
CASSLTPQGTFTEAFF
TGCGCCAGCAGCTTGACACCACAGGGCACGTTCACTGAAGCTTTCTTT
>few|TRBJ1-2|TRBV2|-
CASSVGRNYGYTF
TGTGCCAGCAGTGTAGGGAGAAATTATGGCTACACCTTC
>-|TRBJ2-2|TRBV19|TRBD1
CASSPGTGGIGELFF
TGTGCCAGTAGCCCGGGGACAGGGGGTATCGGGGAGCTGTTTTTT
>-|TRBJ1-1|TRBV5-1|-
CASSLDSGFSLEAFF
TGCGCCAGCAGCTTGGACTCAGGGTTTTCCCTTGAAGCTTTCTTT
>-|TRBJ2-3|TRBV6-2/TRBV6-3|-
CASSYSSFTDTQYF
TGTGCCAGCAGTTACTCGTCTTTCACAGATACGCAGTATTTT
>-|TRBJ1-2|TRBV27|-
CASSLQGRGYTF
TGTGCCAGCAGTTTACAGGGGAGAGGCTACACCTTC
>-|TRBJ2-5|TRBV4-1|TRBD2
CASSQVGVGLAGGTQYF
TGCGCCAGCAGCCAAGTGGGAGTAGGGCTAGCGGGAGGGACCCAGTACTTC
>-|TRBJ2-5|TRBV5-1|TRBD2
CASSHGTSGRGVTWTQYF
TGCGCCAGCAGCCACGGGACTAGCGGGAGGGGGGTTACGTGGACCCAGTACTTC
>-|TRBJ2-5|TRBV18|-
CASSRTRGGETQYF
TGTGCCAGCTCACGTACGAGAGGGGGAGAGACCCAGTACTTC
>-|TRBJ1-5|TRBV15|TRBD1
CATSRERTGRQPQHF
TGTGCCACCAGCAGAGAAAGGACAGGTCGCCAGCCCCAGCATTTT
>-|TRBJ1-6|TRBV5-1|-
CASSVVESSYNSPLHF
TGCGCCAGCAGCGTGGTTGAGAGCTCCTATAATTCACCCCTCCACTTT
>few|TRBJ1-4|TRBV2|-
CATRGSAYEKLFF
TGTGCCACCCGGGGGTCAGCTTATGAAAAACTGTTTTTT
>-|TRBJ1-2|TRBV18|-
CASSPNPGDGYTF
TGTGCCAGCTCACCAAACCCAGGGGATGGCTACACCTTC
>-|TRBJ2-5|TRBV7-2|-
CASRGTGMETQYF
TGTGCCAGCAGAGGTACAGGGATGGAGACCCAGTACTTC
>-|TRBJ2-2|TRBV12-3/TRBV12-4|-
CASSYGGVGELFF
TGTGCCAGCAGTTACGGGGGTGTCGGGGAGCTGTTTTTT
>-|TRBJ1-6|TRBV7-3|TRBD1
CASSLTGTGTGSPLHF
TGTGCCAGCAGCTTAACGGGGACAGGGACGGGTTCACCCCTCCACTTT
>-|TRBJ2-1|TRBV14|TRBD1
CASSPNQGVGYNEQFF
TGTGCCAGCAGCCCAAACCAGGGGGTGGGTTACAATGAGCAGTTCTTC
>-|TRBJ2-7|TRBV7-8|-
CASSLGTVLREQYF
TGTGCCAGCAGCTTAGGGACAGTCCTTCGGGAGCAGTACTTC
>-|TRBJ2-3|TRBV5-6|-
CASSPMEIAGTDTQYF
TGTGCCAGCAGCCCAATGGAGATAGCAGGCACAGATACGCAGTATTTT
>once|TRBJ1-1|TRBV5-8|-
CASSRRQNTEAFF
TGTGCCAGCAGCCGAAGACAGAACACTGAAGCTTTCTTT
>-|TRBJ2-7|TRBV4-1|-
CASSQSGGSYYEQYF
TGCGCCAGCAGCCAATCCGGGGGTTCCTACTACGAGCAGTACTTC
>-|TRBJ2-3|TRBV27|TRBD2
CASSNLAGVKDTQYF
TGTGCCAGCAGTAATCTAGCGGGGGTTAAAGATACGCAGTATTTT
>-|TRBJ2-1|TRBV7-2|TRBD1
CASSLGDRVGNEQFF
TGTGCCAGCAGCTTAGGCGACAGGGTAGGCAATGAGCAGTTCTTC
>-|TRBJ2-1|TRBV24-1|TRBD2
CATSGERESEEQFF
TGTGCCACCAGTGGTGAGCGGGAAAGTGAGGAGCAGTTCTTC
>once|TRBJ1-5|TRBV7-2|-
CASSSGSPHSNQPQHF
TGTGCCAGCAGCTCAGGGTCACCTCATAGCAATCAGCCCCAGCATTTT
>-|TRBJ1-5|TRBV6-2/TRBV6-3|-
CASSSTTTSPQHF
TGTGCCAGCAGTTCCACAACAACCTCGCCCCAGCATTTT
>-|TRBJ1-2|TRBV19|TRBD1
CASSMTGGRRGYTF
TGTGCCAGTAGTATGACAGGGGGACGTCGTGGCTACACCTTC